This T cell receptor beta chain was captured by sequencing in a study of graft-versus-host responses after intestinal transplantation. Study as a whole: Induction with anti-thymocyte globulin, then tacrolimus and steroids for around three years, was given to all recipients. Regarding the study as a whole: Among recipient marrow samples, GvH clones were found; some appeared first in ileum or blood.

From germline, CDR1 is MNHEY and CDR2 SVGAGI. The V end was cut by 7 bases, the J end by 1 base, with 8 bases between. CDR3 length equals 13 residues. Measured with immunoSEQ multiplex PCR; TCRdb has only the in-frame clones, and not every one. The data contain under 80,000 clones, approximately 92% of them singletons. Notes on this clone: Antigen unknown.

The V and J genes are TRBV6-5 and TRBJ1-5, with unresolved D. This specimen consisted of PBMCs, obtained 98 days after intestinal transplantation. The sequence was collected from a human patient who received an intestinal transplant, so some T cells may come from the graft donor. The CDR3 protein is CASTIQSNQPQHF. The CDR3, as DNA: TGTGCCAGCACCATACAGAGCAATCAGCCCCAGCATTTT.